This T cell receptor beta chain was profiled in a study of T-cell reconstitution after alpha-beta-depleted transplantation in children. The germline CDR1 and CDR2 sequences are LGHDT and YNNKEL (reference sequence). With V trimmed by 5 bases and J by 4 bases, 10 bases remained unmatched. The CDR3 totals 16 residues. The library targeted TCRbeta and was prepared with unique molecular identifiers. MiXCR was run by TCRdb on the PCR reads, yielding one entry per CDR3 protein. This table has a few hundred thousand distinct CDR3 sequences, roughly a quarter appearing once. This chain links TRBV3-1 with TRBJ2-1; TRBD1 matches at 8 bases. The starting material was PBMCs, mostly from graft donor cells, obtained 360 days after TCRalphabeta/CD19-depleted stem cell transplant. The origin of this receptor is a female patient aged 2-9 years who had a stem cell transplant for congenital amegakaryocytic thrombocytopenia, so the T cells may come from the graft donor. CDR3 sequence reads: CASSLKVTGVYNEQFF. The DNA of the CDR3 is TGTGCCAGCAGCTTAAAAGTGACAGGGGTGTACAATGAGCAGTTCTTC.